Listed below are T cell receptor beta chains from one sample, sequenced in a study of blood T cells in healthy people across ages. TCRdb reprocessed the 5' RACE reads with MiXCR, giving one entry per CDR3 protein. The table records about 1.4 million distinct CDR3 sequences, 59% of them present only once. The specimen was blood. The receptor source for this set is a man aged 18 to 30 in good health. Each CDR3 is given with its conserved first and last residue. D genes are given only for firm matches.

j_call	d_call	v_call	cdr3_aa
TRBJ1-1	NA	TRBV4-3	CASSRTGTPGAEAFF
TRBJ2-3	NA	TRBV6-6	CASSVSAGDTQYF
TRBJ2-5	NA	TRBV14	CASSQEGLVETQYF
TRBJ1-2	NA	TRBV6-1	CASSEAPGVPHYGYTF
TRBJ2-1	NA	TRBV10-3	CAISEPRVTSYNEQFF
NA	NA	TRBV7-2	CASSSTKKGPYEQYF
TRBJ2-7	NA	TRBV29-1	CSVAQRRGVYEQYF
TRBJ1-1	TRBD1	TRBV7-2	CASSSITGGQTEAFF
TRBJ2-4	TRBD2	TRBV4-2	CASSHTTSPAKNIQYF
TRBJ2-6	NA	TRBV27	CASSLLATNSGANVLTF
TRBJ2-3	TRBD2	TRBV4-1	CASTEIGGAVTDTQYF
TRBJ1-4	NA	TRBV4-3	CASSQDRSGDYEKLFF
TRBJ2-7	NA	TRBV5-6	CASSLNLGEQYF
TRBJ2-2	NA	TRBV25-1	CASSVGDSTGELFF
TRBJ1-6	NA	TRBV27	CASSQRRGSENSPLHF
TRBJ2-3	NA	TRBV2	CASSRDTGLILTDTQYF
NA	NA	TRBV7-2	CASSQSGLYEQYF
TRBJ2-6	NA	TRBV20-1	CSALVRESIGIPGANVLTF
TRBJ2-1	NA	TRBV20-1	CSATLGGDEQFF
TRBJ1-4	NA	TRBV7-2	CASSAGTANEELFF
TRBJ1-5	NA	TRBV7-2	CASSLDPGPNQPQHF
TRBJ2-5	NA	TRBV7-2	CASSLDRGGGETQYF
TRBJ2-5	NA	TRBV29-1	CSVDGDPIGETQYF
TRBJ1-1	NA	TRBV25-1	CASGNKNTEAFF
TRBJ2-2	NA	TRBV9	CASSPSGAGELFF
TRBJ2-1	NA	TRBV3-1	CASSMGRGLVEQFF
TRBJ2-7	NA	TRBV4-2	CASSQGARGSYEQYF
TRBJ2-1	TRBD1	TRBV29-1	CSVLRDRVNEQFF